The T cell receptor beta chain under discussion was sequenced for a study of response to subunit inactivated influenza vaccine. Whole-study findings and limits: The authors suggested that every seasonal influenza vaccination recruits few new T cells.

MiXCR, run by TCRdb on the RT-PCR reads, gives a single entry per CDR3 protein. The table shows 700,000 to 900,000 distinct CDR3 sequences, with around 21% occurring only once. Concerning this clonotype: Its antigen is unknown.

This CDR3 is 16 amino acids long. Germline values: CDR1 SGHRS, CDR2 YFSETQ. V lost 4 bases to trimming and J lost 2 bases, with 17 bases between them. The input for sequencing was PBMCs from blood, taken about 5 days after vaccination. The receptor was derived from a man between 45 and 60 years old who received an inactivated influenza vaccine. J is TRBJ2-3 and V is TRBV5-1, with a tentative D call TRBD2 (6 bases). CDR3 protein: CASSPLGRETTDTQYF. The DNA of the CDR3 is TGCGCCAGCAGCCCCCTCGGGAGAGAAACCACAGATACGCAGTATTTT. Full variable domain (missing parts from reference TRBV5-1 and TRBJ2-3): KAGVTQTPRYLIKTRGQQVTLSCSPISGHRSVSWYQQTPGQGLQFLFEYFSETQRNKGNFPGRFSGRQFSNSRSEMNVSTLELGDSALYLCASSPLGRETTDTQYFGPGTRLTVL.